This T cell receptor (beta chain) was sequenced during a study of B cell selection in AIRE deficiency. Study-wide points: In TCRBV usage, CDR3 length and diversity, patient Tconv and Treg cells matched healthy donors. Healthy Tconv contained roughly two fifths of shared healthy Treg sequences; only TCRbeta sequenced.

The regulatory T cell sort gate was CD4+CD25hiCD127low/negative. Assay: immunoSEQ multiplex PCR; the TCRdb copy retains only in-frame clones and omits some. The sample lists roughly 14,000 clones, under 95% occurring once. Worth noting for this clone: What it binds is unknown.

CDR1 and CDR2 from the germline V gene are SEHNR and FQNEAQ (reference sequence). The CDR3 is 12 amino acids. J gave up 5 bases and V 8 bases, and 5 bases lay outside the gene matches. The chain couples TRBV7-9 to TRBJ2-5, with TRBD2 matching over 7 bases. Sequenced sample: Tregs sorted from PBMCs. This sequence was found in a human donor with AIRE deficiency. CDR3: CASRGGYETQYF. In DNA, the CDR3 is TGTGCCAGCCGGGGAGGGTACGAGACCCAGTACTTC.